This entry features one TCR beta chain sequence. The clone's antigen remains unknown. No much larger clone exists at a distance of one base, and base qualities are not known. This entry belongs to a study of cytomegalovirus exposure and HLA in healthy donors (dated by TCRdb to 2016 to 2017). Looking at the study overall: According to an earlier analysis of 550 to 750 of the donors, roughly 180 million T cells yielded over 100 million unique TCR beta sequences and about 300 Gb of sequence data. HLA typing covered class I and class II loci at four-digit resolution. The study was designed to test whether signatures of past pathogen exposure could be identified by cataloging public T cell receptors. Rather than drawing on any new phenotypic data, the later analysis identified candidate immune exposures from TCR beta sequences and the way those sequences occurred across donors. Using immunosequencing, the study profiled T cell repertoires from around 680 subjects and related those repertoires to cytomegalovirus serostatus. A later analysis re-examined previously published TCR beta repertoires from more than 550 donors and added high-resolution HLA genotyping to investigate patterns of TCR occurrence. Typing coverage varied by locus: about 620-640 donors for A, B, C, DRB1 and DQB1; approximately 500 for DQA1; 606 for DPA1; roughly 470 for DPB1. The genetic ancestry cluster associated with self-reported Caucasian donors included about 84% of the roughly 400 genotyped donors. Donor age, sex, ethnicity and CMV serostatus were collected together with the repertoire data. A later genetic analysis took genome-wide SNP genotypes for about three fifths of the 666 donors and used that subset as a discovery cohort. An earlier analysis of some 500 of the donors used high-throughput TCR beta sequencing to judge whether each TCR beta V gene segment behaved as functional or pseudogenic. Among around 400 genotyped donors of the cohort, an average of about 220,000 unique TCR beta nucleotide sequences was sequenced per donor, of which about 18% were non-productive. Four to six DR-DQ haplotypes were handled as single units for association and clustering because linkage in the cohort was strong. In addition to the first cohort of around 670 subjects, a separate validation cohort of over 90 different subjects was used. Every repertoire in the discovery cohort had been generated on one and the same sequencing platform. To predict cytomegalovirus infection status, the study combined high-throughput TCR immunosequencing, statistical association of individual TCRs with disease status, and machine learning. An early release covering 550 to 650 HLA-typed donors comprised about 320 gigabases of sequencing data and roughly 85 million unique TCR sequences. Overall study outcomes, separate from this receptor: CMV serostatus was the only immune exposure information available for the cohort. In a later analysis, TCR association rates were found to vary across HLA loci, with the most associated TCRs seen for DRB1 alleles and the fewest for HLA-C alleles. A total of 150 to 200 TCR beta chains were listed by the study as associated with cytomegalovirus. In this cohort, only TCR beta chains were sequenced, and detectable features were limited by the absence of alpha or paired-chain data. Roughly uniform sequencing depth across donors was assumed in presence/absence analyses, although this assumption may not hold. A further reported finding was that TCR beta sequences accurately predicted the HLA-A and HLA-B alleles for most subjects in the first cohort. The earlier analysis of around 600 of the donors excluded some 15 rarely observed V segments, including chromosome 9 orphons, because counts were too low. In vitro tests confirmed that a few of the cytomegalovirus-associated TCR beta chains recognize cytomegalovirus antigens. Most CMV-associated TCR beta chains appeared to be HLA-restricted in a later analysis, and the HLA associations seemed to be driven largely by CMV exposure. In a later analysis, several top co-occurrence clusters were reported to appear linked to parvovirus B19, influenza, CMV and Epstein-Barr virus. Across donors, most TCR sequences were observed very rarely, whereas some public TCRs were present in many individuals. In an earlier analysis of 587 of the donors, most TCR beta V segments appeared in productive rearrangements about 90% or about 30% of the time, broadly matching IMGT annotations. The classifier was reported to diagnose cytomegalovirus status with high specificity and sensitivity in both the original and validation cohorts. In a later genetic analysis, fewer N-insertions in productive TCRs were reported among donors in an Asian-associated ancestry cluster than the roughly 700-donor mean. Because HLA typing was unavailable for some donors at each locus, only the typed subset was used in association tests. Correlated functional status among segregating V segments might be attributable to linkage disequilibrium, but an unknown experimental factor could not be ruled out. Assigning TCR associations to individual alleles was difficult when HLA alleles, especially DR and DQ, strongly co-occurred. Some IMGT-functional V segments, including TRBV6-2 and TRBV6-3, could not be distinguished by the 87-base-pair reads and were therefore excluded. An association between a missense DCLRE1C variant and V-gene and J-gene trimming of TCR beta chains was found in a later genetic analysis and replicated in an independent cohort. It was suggested by the authors that the approach could potentially be generalized to other disease states and immunological phenotypes. Specific HLA alleles were associated with over 15,000 TCR beta sequences at a false discovery rate of 0.05 in a later analysis. In a later analysis, HLA-associated TCR beta chains were found to be more clonally expanded and to have lower generation probabilities than equally common non-associated chains. The sequencing pipeline was judged likely to have produced a cluster of highly shared sequence variants as a technical artifact.

Libraries were built with the immunoSEQ multiplex PCR assay. For the multiplex PCR, a mixture combining 60 forward primers for TCR Vbeta segments and 13 reverse primers for TCR Jbeta segments was used. A multiplex PCR assay on genomic DNA amplified the CDR3 region of rearranged TCR beta genes. On the Illumina HiSeq System, the amplified TCR beta libraries were sequenced as 87-base-pair reads. From the authors' description of their analysis: A later analysis counted tens of millions of unique TCR beta chains across the 670 or so repertoires, and some 12 million of these chains were shared by at least two donors. To remove PCR and sequencing errors, raw reads were error-corrected and collapsed into unique sequences using a nearest-neighbor algorithm that merged closely related sequences. V, D and J gene segments were assigned by aligning CDR3 sequences to IMGT reference sequences. For a sequence to be retained, a match of at least six nucleotides to both a V gene segment and a J gene segment was required. A rearrangement was called productive if the CDR3 had no stop codons and remained in frame with V and J, and every other rearrangement was called non-productive. Following IMGT convention, CDR3 was defined as the stretch from the second conserved V-encoded cysteine to the conserved J-encoded phenylalanine. In an earlier analysis of 500 to 650 of the donors, sequences lacking an unambiguous match to a single V gene segment were excluded. An earlier analysis of fewer than 750 of the donors classified V segments as functional when productive rearrangements were above 56.7% and as segregating when the standard deviation between donors was above 5%. To diagnose cytomegalovirus status from the catalog of TCR beta chain sequences, a statistical classification framework was built. V and J gene assignment, in a later analysis, came from comparing TCR nucleotide sequences with IMGT/GENE-DB human TR gene sequences. A later analysis assigned CDR3 sequences and most-parsimonious VDJ recombination scenarios with the TCRdist pipeline. A later analysis defined each TCR beta chain by its CDR3 amino acid sequence plus V-gene family, and excluded reads lacking a unique V-gene family. As a way to deal with suspected cross-contamination and a sequencing artifact, a later analysis dropped 450 to 700 nucleotide sequences that were highly shared and had low generation probability. A later analysis calculated a clonal expansion index for each public chain from normalized within-repertoire ranks of inferred template counts. Generation probabilities in a later analysis came from a VDJ recombination model fitted to out-of-frame rearrangements, and those results were checked against IGoR. In a later analysis, TCR-TCR, TCR-HLA and TCR-CMV co-occurrence was scored with hypergeometric tests, and a repertoire-size bias correction was applied to TCR pairs. False discovery rates were estimated in a later analysis by permuting HLA or CMV assignments 20 times. In a later analysis, co-occurring TCRs were grouped with DBSCAN, and TCRdist sequence similarity was added when clustering was performed within HLA-allele-positive subsets. Repertoires with fewer than 30,000 or more than 120,000 public chains, plus five repertoires with anomalous nucleotide sharing, were excluded from co-occurrence clustering. In TCRdb, the immuneACCESS table is reduced to in-frame sequences with V and J assigned. These tables do not hold every clone; where another copy was compared, an unresolved V gene accounts for under half, and the others remain unexplained. V, J and clone size are those of that table, while D and trimming were read from the DNA. This sample holds about 86,000 clones; roughly 73% were observed only once. The ten largest clones take up roughly 2.5% of the sample.

The CDR3 numbers 17 residues from cysteine through phenylalanine. CDR3 DNA is the only sequence kept; it has 51 bases, read in frame from the first base. Ends trimmed: V by 0 bases, J by 5 bases; bases unmatched to a gene: 11. CDR1 and CDR2 are drawn from the germline V gene (reference sequence): SEHNR, FQNEAQ. The cohort comprised fewer than 750 healthy bone marrow donors. At the time of sampling, every cohort member was nominally healthy, though immune exposures that went unrecorded were likely present. The donor was CMV seropositive and belonged to the group of about 290 seropositive cohort members. A peripheral blood sample was provided by each donor, and peripheral blood mononuclear cells were used for TCR beta sequencing. The Qiagen DNeasy Blood Extraction Kit was used to extract genomic DNA from the blood cell samples.

Sequences were obtained from PBMCs. The sequence was obtained from a male donor in good health and CMV-seropositive. The sequence is built from TRBV7-9 and TRBJ2-3; TRBD2 fits 7 bases in the junction. Here the CDR3 is given as CASSLAGGPSGGDTQYF. The sequence in DNA is TGTGCCAGCAGCTTAGCGGGAGGGCCCTCGGGTGGAGATACGCAGTATTTT.